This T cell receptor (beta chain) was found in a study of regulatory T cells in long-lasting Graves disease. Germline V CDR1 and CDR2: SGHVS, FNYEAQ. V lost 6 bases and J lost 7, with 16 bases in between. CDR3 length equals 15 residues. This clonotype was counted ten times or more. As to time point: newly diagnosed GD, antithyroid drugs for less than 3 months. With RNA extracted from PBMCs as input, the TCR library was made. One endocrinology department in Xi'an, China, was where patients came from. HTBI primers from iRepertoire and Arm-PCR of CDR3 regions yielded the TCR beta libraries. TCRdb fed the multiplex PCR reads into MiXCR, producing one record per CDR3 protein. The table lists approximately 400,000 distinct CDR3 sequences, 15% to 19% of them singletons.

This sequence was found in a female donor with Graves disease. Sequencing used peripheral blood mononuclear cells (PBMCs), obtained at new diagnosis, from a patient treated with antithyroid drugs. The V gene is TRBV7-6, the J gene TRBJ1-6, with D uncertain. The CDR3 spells CASRSPRILNSPLHF. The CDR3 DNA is TGTGCCAGCAGGTCCCCACGGATCTTAAATTCACCCCTCCACTTT.